This TCR beta chain comes out of a study of T-cell memory formation after mild COVID-19. J lost 2 bases, V lost 5 bases, and 3 bases had no gene match. Germline values: CDR1 MGHRA, CDR2 YSYEKL. This CDR3 has 14 residues. MiXCR was run by TCRdb on the 5' RACE reads, yielding one entry per CDR3 protein. The data show a few hundred thousand distinct CDR3 sequences, about 10% seen once. Sequencing was done on a sample of PBMCs or a T cell subset sorted from them (not recorded which). The sequence derives from a man aged 18 to 30 who had mild COVID-19 (a few samples of this study predate the infection). Cell type and time point are not known. The chain is built from TRBV4-1 and TRBJ1-2; 9 bases map to TRBD1. CDR3 sequence: CASSTGTGNYGYTF. CDR3 DNA sequence: TGCGCCAGCAGCACCGGGACAGGGAACTATGGCTACACCTTC.